This T cell receptor beta chain was sequenced during a study of blood T cell repertoires in COVID-19. Study as a whole: In Cohort 3, a recovered donor had either two negative PCRs, clearance, or symptom resolution. PBMCs, B-cell-depleted T cells, or T cells were the source of the cDNA or gDNA that made up the material.

Original processing notes: Scientists estimated how many nucleated cells there were by amplifying reference gene primers. Assay used: immunoSEQ multiplex PCR; TCRdb lists only in-frame clones, some missing. V, J and clone size reflect that table, while D and trimming were determined from the DNA. Here the sample spans a few hundred thousand clones, around 87% being singletons. Per germline, CDR1 SGHRS and CDR2 YFSETQ. The CDR3 covers 12 residues. Trimming removed 3 bases from V and 4 bases from J, with 8 bases in between. Donors were grouped by their self-reported clinical history. Sequences were obtained from PBMCs or T cells enriched from blood (not recorded which). The genes are TRBV5-1 and TRBJ2-7; a weak D match, TRBD1 (5 bases). This TCR came from a man between 40 and 49 years old in a cohort exposed to, infected with or recovered from COVID-19 (not recorded which). CDR3 DNA: TGCGCCAGCAGCTCAGGGAATTACGAGCAGTACTTC. Protein product: CASSSGNYEQYF.